This TCR beta chain was profiled in a study of graft-versus-host responses after intestinal transplantation. At the level of the study: Isolated intestinal, liver-intestinal, or multivisceral transplants were what recipients had. Every recipient had anti-thymocyte globulin induction and around 3 years of tacrolimus plus steroids.

Study findings and constraints: Allografts of one patient group, those with graft-donor T cell macrochimerism, had high graft-versus-host to host-versus-graft clonal ratios.

Germline CDR1 is MNHEY and CDR2 is SVGAGI. The CDR3 extends over 15 amino acids. The V segment lost 7 bases and the J segment 8 bases; nucleotides outside the gene matches: 10. Clones were read by immunoSEQ multiplex PCR, and TCRdb kept only the in-frame ones, dropping some. Of 15,000 to 20,000 clones listed, 80% to 95% are singletons. A word on this clone: Its antigen remains unknown.

The source was PBMCs, collected 357 days after transplant. This receptor was taken from a human patient who received an intestinal transplant, so some T cells may come from the graft donor. The gene calls are TRBV6-5 and TRBJ2-1, with 11 bases lining up with TRBD2. The CDR3, as DNA: TGTGCCAGCAACAAAATAGCGGGAGGGTTTTATGAGCAGTTCTTC. It codes for CASNKIAGGFYEQFF.